These 4 T cell receptor beta chains were sequenced from one sample in a study of shared clonotypes between healthy human individuals. Produced via immunoSEQ multiplex PCR; TCRdb's table is partial and in-frame only. The table includes some 2 million clones, roughly 95% detected once. Input material: naive CD4+ T cells sorted from blood. Subset noted: CD45RA+ positively selected. These receptor sequences come from a man aged 18 to 30 in good health.

The chain combines TRBV14 with TRBJ2-7; possible D gene TRBD1, 6 bases. V gave up 4 bases and J gave up 5 bases, with 15 bases separating them. The CDR3 has 14 residues. The germline V gene encodes CDR1 SGHDN and CDR2 FVKESK. For the CDR3, the DNA is TGTGCCAGCAGCCGCAGGGGTTCAGTCGACGAGCAGTACTTC. It codes for CASSRRGSVDEQYF.

This clone was seen just once. The CDR3 here is CAWSAINEQFF. The DNA for the CDR3 is TGTGCCTGGAGTGCCATAAATGAGCAGTTCTTC. V usage is TRBV30 and J usage is TRBJ2-1; no reliable D call. Trimming cost V 1 base and J 7 bases, with 5 bases left between them. The CDR3 consists of 11 residues. Per the germline V gene, CDR1 is GTSNPN and CDR2 is SVGIG (reference sequence).

V gene TRBV11-2 combines with J gene TRBJ1-1; no clear D gene. The V end lost 0 bases, the J end lost 9 bases, and 11 bases lay between the germline ends. The germline gives CDR1 SGHAT, CDR2 FQNNGV. This CDR3 comprises 13 residues. The CDR3 region has the DNA TGTGCCAGCAGCTTAGATCAATTGGGTAAAGCTTTCTTT. Protein sequence: CASSLDQLGKAFF.

The chain couples TRBV10-3 to TRBJ2-1, with 9 bases that match TRBD2. Germline lookup yields CDR1 ENHRY and CDR2 SYGVKD. J gave up 9 bases and V 5 bases, and 11 bases lay outside the gene matches. CDR3 length: 15 residues. The CDR3 region has the DNA TGTGCCATCAGTCAGCTGGCTAGCGGGGACACTGAGCAGTTCTTC. It yields the protein CAISQLASGDTEQFF.